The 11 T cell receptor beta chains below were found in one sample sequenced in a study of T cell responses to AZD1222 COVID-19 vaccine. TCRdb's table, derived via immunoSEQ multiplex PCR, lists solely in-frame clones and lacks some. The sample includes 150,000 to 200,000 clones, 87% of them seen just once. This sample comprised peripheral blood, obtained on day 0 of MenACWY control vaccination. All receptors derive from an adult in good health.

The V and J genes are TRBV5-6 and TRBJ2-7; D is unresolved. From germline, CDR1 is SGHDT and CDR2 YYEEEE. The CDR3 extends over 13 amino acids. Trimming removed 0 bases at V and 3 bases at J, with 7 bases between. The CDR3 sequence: CASSLGGFYEQYF. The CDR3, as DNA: TGTGCCAGCAGCTTGGGCGGTTTCTACGAGCAGTACTTC.

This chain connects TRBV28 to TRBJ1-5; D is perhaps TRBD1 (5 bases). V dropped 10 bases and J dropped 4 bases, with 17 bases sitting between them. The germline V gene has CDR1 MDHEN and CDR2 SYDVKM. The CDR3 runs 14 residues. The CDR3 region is CATNQGGRNQPQHF. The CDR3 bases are TGTGCCACCAACCAGGGAGGGAGAAATCAGCCCCAGCATTTT.

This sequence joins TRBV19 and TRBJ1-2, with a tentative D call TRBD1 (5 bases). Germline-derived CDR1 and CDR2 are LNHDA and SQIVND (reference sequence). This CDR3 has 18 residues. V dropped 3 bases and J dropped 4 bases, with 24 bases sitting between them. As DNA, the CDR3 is TGTGCCAGTAGTATCTATGGACACACTCAACCGGCCGGCTATGGCTACACCTTC. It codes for CASSIYGHTQPAGYGYTF.

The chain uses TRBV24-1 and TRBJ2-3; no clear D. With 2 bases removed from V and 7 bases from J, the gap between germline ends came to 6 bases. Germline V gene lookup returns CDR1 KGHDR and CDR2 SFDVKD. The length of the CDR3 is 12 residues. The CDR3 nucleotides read TGTGCCACCAGTGATTATACGAATACGCAGTATTTT. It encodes CATSDYTNTQYF.

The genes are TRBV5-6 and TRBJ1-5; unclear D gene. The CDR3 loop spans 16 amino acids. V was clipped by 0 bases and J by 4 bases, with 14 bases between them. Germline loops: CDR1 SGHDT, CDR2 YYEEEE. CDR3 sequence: CASSLANWQENQPQHF. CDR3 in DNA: TGTGCCAGCAGCTTGGCCAACTGGCAGGAAAATCAGCCCCAGCATTTT.

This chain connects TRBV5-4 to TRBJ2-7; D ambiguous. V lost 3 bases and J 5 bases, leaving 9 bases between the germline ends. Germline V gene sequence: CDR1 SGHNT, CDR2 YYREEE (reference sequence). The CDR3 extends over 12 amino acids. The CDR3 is CASSSPTNEQYF. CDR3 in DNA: TGTGCCAGCAGCTCCCCAACCAACGAGCAGTACTTC.

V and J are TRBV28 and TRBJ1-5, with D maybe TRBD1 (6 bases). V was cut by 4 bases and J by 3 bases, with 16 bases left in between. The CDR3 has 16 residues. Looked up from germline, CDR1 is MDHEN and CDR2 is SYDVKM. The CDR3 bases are TGTGCCAGCAGTTCCGGGACACGGACCTTCAATCAGCCCCAGCATTTT. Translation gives CASSSGTRTFNQPQHF.

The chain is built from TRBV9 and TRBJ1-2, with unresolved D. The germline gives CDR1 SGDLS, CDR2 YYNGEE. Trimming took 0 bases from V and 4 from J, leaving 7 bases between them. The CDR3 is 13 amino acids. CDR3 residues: CASSVGGTYGYTF. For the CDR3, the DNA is TGTGCCAGCAGCGTAGGCGGAACCTATGGCTACACCTTC. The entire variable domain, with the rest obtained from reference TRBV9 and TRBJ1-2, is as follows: DSGVTQTPKHLITATGQRVTLRCSPRSGDLSVYWYQQSLDQGLQFLIQYYNGEERAKGNILERFSAQQFPDLHSELNLSSLELGDSALYFCASSVGGTYGYTFGSGTRLTVV.

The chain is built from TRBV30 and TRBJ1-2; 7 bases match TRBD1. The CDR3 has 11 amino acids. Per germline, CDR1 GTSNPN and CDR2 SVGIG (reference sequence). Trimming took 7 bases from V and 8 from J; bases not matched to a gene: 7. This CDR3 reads CAFVLGQGYTF. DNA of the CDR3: TGTGCCTTCGTTTTGGGACAGGGCTACACCTTC. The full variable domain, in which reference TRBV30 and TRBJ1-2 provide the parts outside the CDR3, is SQTIHQWPATLVQPVGSPLSLECTVEGTSNPNLYWYRQAAGRGLQLLFYSVGIGQISSEVPQNLSASRPQDRQFILSSKKLLLSDSGFYLCAFVLGQGYTFGSGTRLTVV.

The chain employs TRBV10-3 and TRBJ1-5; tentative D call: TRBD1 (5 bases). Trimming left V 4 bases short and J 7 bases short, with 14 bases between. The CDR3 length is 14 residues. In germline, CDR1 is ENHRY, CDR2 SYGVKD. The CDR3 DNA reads TGTGCCATCAGTGGGGGGGAATCCGTACAGCCCCAGCATTTT. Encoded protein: CAISGGESVQPQHF.

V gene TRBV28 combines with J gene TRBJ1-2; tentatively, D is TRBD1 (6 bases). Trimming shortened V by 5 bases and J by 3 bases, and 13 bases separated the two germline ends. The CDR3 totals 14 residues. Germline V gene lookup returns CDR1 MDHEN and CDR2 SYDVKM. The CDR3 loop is CASSREGGYYGYTF. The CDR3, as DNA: TGTGCCAGCAGTCGTGAGGGGGGGTACTATGGCTACACCTTC.